This T cell receptor beta chain came from a study of blood T cell repertoires in COVID-19. Study information: Samples of COVID-19 (acute and convalescent) were obtained from the United States, Italy and Spain.

With 5 bases removed from V and 1 base from J, the gap between germline ends came to 9 bases. CDR1 MNHEY and CDR2 SMNVEV come from the germline V gene (reference sequence). The CDR3 loop spans 13 amino acids. In the original processing: For nucleated cells, counts were estimated from reference gene primer amplification. Clones were sequenced by immunoSEQ multiplex PCR, and TCRdb holds only the in-frame ones, with some missing. That table furnishes V, J and clone size, whereas the DNA furnished D and trimming. The sample records some 520,000 clones, roughly 89% being singletons. While infection was still active, Seattle patients were enrolled and then followed longitudinally.

This chain connects TRBV27 to TRBJ2-7, with D perhaps TRBD1 (5 bases). The origin of this receptor is a man aged 18-30 years with COVID-19, enrolled during active disease. The sequenced sample was peripheral blood. The CDR3: CASSRGQSYEQYF. DNA for the CDR3: TGTGCCAGCAGTCGCGGACAATCCTACGAGCAGTACTTC.